This record covers a single TCR beta chain. What it binds is not known. This entry comes from a study of cytomegalovirus exposure and HLA in healthy donors. The PCR made use of 60 Vbeta and 13 Jbeta primers. Generated by immunoSEQ multiplex PCR, the TCRdb table keeps only in-frame clones and is missing some. The sample consists of around 92,000 clones, 65% to 85% of them appearing once. Study observations and caveats: Reportedly, a later analysis found an Asian-associated ancestry cluster had fewer N-insertions than the roughly 700-donor mean. Within an earlier analysis, most TCR beta V segments proved productive either about 87% or about 30% of the time.

Germline values: CDR1 MNHEY, CDR2 SMNVEV (reference sequence). Trimming stripped 6 bases from V and 5 bases from J, with 10 bases between. The CDR3 extends over 13 amino acids. Input material: PBMCs. This receptor was obtained from a man aged 18 to 35 in good health and CMV-seronegative. This rearrangement joins TRBV27 to TRBJ2-2; TRBD1 is a possible D gene (6 bases). The CDR3 sequence is CASRFTGTGELFF. The CDR3 DNA reads as TGTGCCAGCAGGTTTACAGGGACCGGGGAGCTGTTTTTT.